These 10 T cell receptor beta chains share one sample of origin, sequenced in a study of CD8 T cells in ankylosing spondylitis. Study-level findings and limits: Typical of ankylosing spondylitis blood, it appeared, was a TCR beta motif of under 10 highly homologous variants.

Their antigens remain unidentified. MiXCR, run by TCRdb on the 5' RACE reads, gives a single entry per CDR3 protein. The sample holds approximately 550,000 distinct CDR3 sequences, about 13% seen once. Sequencing was done on a sample of blood, either unsorted or a sorted T cell fraction (not recorded which). The receptors here all came from a male donor with ankylosing spondylitis.

This clonotype was seen a few times. V usage is TRBV7-2 and J usage is TRBJ2-5; D uncertain. Germline V CDR1 and CDR2: SGHTA, FQGNSA. This CDR3 is 14 amino acids long. The ends were cut back, 2 bases at V and 5 bases at J, with 12 bases in the middle. The CDR3: CASSLMGSEETQYF. The CDR3 bases are TGTGCCAGCAGCTTAATGGGATCGGAGGAGACCCAGTACTTC.

This clonotype has just a few counts. The chain employs TRBV4-1 and TRBJ2-3; the match to TRBD2 covers 11 bases. The junction had 5 bases not matched to a gene; V was cut back by 3 bases and J by 6 bases. Germline values: CDR1 MGHRA, CDR2 YSYEKL. CDR3 length: 15 amino acids. CDR3 sequence: CASSQVAGGPDTQYF. Here the CDR3 DNA reads TGCGCCAGCAGCCAGGTAGCGGGAGGGCCGGATACGCAGTATTTT.

This clonotype occurred many times. This chain connects TRBV10-3 to TRBJ2-1; D might be TRBD2 (6 bases). Germline V gene sequence: CDR1 ENHRY, CDR2 SYGVKD. This CDR3 is built from 13 residues. V lost 0 bases to trimming and J lost 9 bases, with 9 bases between them. CDR3 sequence reads: CAISESTEGEQFF. The CDR3 nucleotides read TGTGCCATCAGTGAGTCCACGGAGGGTGAGCAGTTCTTC.

The genes are TRBV15 and TRBJ2-7; D tentatively fits TRBD1 or TRBD2 (5 bases each). The V end was cut by 4 bases, the J end by 0 bases, with 13 bases between. The CDR3 is 15 amino acids. The V gene's germline CDR1 is LNHNV and CDR2 YYDKDF (reference sequence). This CDR3 is CATSNPEGPSYEQYV. The CDR3 DNA reads TGTGCCACCAGCAACCCAGAGGGGCCCTCCTACGAGCAGTACGTC.

This clonotype was counted between two and nine times. The chain carries TRBV20-1 and TRBJ2-4; unclear D gene. Trimming removed 4 bases from V and 0 bases from J, with 13 bases in between. The germline gives CDR1 DFQATT, CDR2 SNEGSKA (reference sequence). This CDR3 region has 15 residues. CDR3 sequence reads: CSANPVASAKNIQYF. Written as DNA, the CDR3 is TGCAGTGCTAACCCGGTCGCGTCAGCCAAAAACATTCAGTACTTC.

This clonotype has a handful of counts. This rearrangement joins TRBV30 to TRBJ1-4, with D unclear. The CDR3 has 13 residues. The V and J ends lost 0 bases and 7 bases respectively, with 9 bases between them. Germline V CDR1 and CDR2: GTSNPN, SVGIG (reference sequence). CDR3 region: CAWSVSAGEKLFF. The CDR3 bases are TGTGCCTGGAGTGTATCGGCCGGTGAAAAACTGTTTTTT. Variable domain in full (rest from reference TRBV30 and TRBJ1-4): SQTIHQWPATLVQPVGSPLSLECTVEGTSNPNLYWYRQAAGRGLQLLFYSVGIGQISSEVPQNLSASRPQDRQFILSSKKLLLSDSGFYLCAWSVSAGEKLFFGSGTQLSVL.

This clonotype was recorded a few times. The genes are TRBV5-1 and TRBJ1-6; D is unclear. CDR1 is SGHRS, CDR2 YFSETQ, per germline. Trimming left V 0 bases short and J 10 bases short, with 17 bases between. The CDR3 extends over 16 amino acids. In DNA form, the CDR3 reads TGCGCCAGCAGCTTGGCCCTGGACCCCGGGCAATCACCCCTCCACTTT. Encoded protein: CASSLALDPGQSPLHF. The whole variable domain, remainder taken from reference TRBV5-1 and TRBJ1-6, is KAGVTQTPRYLIKTRGQQVTLSCSPISGHRSVSWYQQTPGQGLQFLFEYFSETQRNKGNFPGRFSGRQFSNSRSEMNVSTLELGDSALYLCASSLALDPGQSPLHFGNGTRLTVT.

Many counts were recorded for this clonotype. This rearrangement joins TRBV20-1 to TRBJ2-5; D perhaps matches TRBD2 (6 bases). The CDR3 is made up of 13 amino acids. Trimming stripped 6 bases from V and 4 bases from J, with 15 bases between. CDR1 and CDR2 (germline): DFQATT, SNEGSKA (reference sequence). CDR3 sequence (DNA): TGCAGTGCCTCGACTAGGGCGTCAGAGACCCAGTACTTC. Translation gives CSASTRASETQYF.

This clonotype was observed a few times. The J gene is TRBJ2-1, the V gene TRBV11-2, with D tentatively TRBD1 (6 bases). Trimming took 4 bases from V and 0 from J, leaving 10 bases between them. Germline values: CDR1 SGHAT, CDR2 FQNNGV. The CDR3 has 15 amino acids. The CDR3 nucleotides read TGTGCCAGCAGCTCAGGGGAAAGCTCCTACAATGAGCAGTTCTTC. Protein: CASSSGESSYNEQFF.

The table lists this clonotype with a count of one. A much larger clone sits a single nucleotide away, making a read error possible. The chain joins TRBV3-1 to TRBJ2-7; no firm D call. The CDR3 totals 14 residues. CDR1 and CDR2 from the germline V gene are LGHDT and YNNKEL (reference sequence). CDR3 nucleotides: TGTACCAGCAGCCAAGACCCCCGATCTGGCGAGCAGTACGTC. Translation: CTSSQDPRSGEQYV.